Each of the 21 T cell receptor beta chains below was sequenced from the same sample in a study of OX40 agonist ivuxolimab in advanced cancers. Sequencing was performed with immunoSEQ multiplex PCR; in TCRdb, only in-frame clones are kept and a portion is missing. The repertoire has over 95,000 clones, about 96% of them found once; the top ten carry around 2%. The source was CD4+ or CD8+ T cells sorted from blood, collected in a trial of the OX40 agonist ivuxolimab. The receptor set was obtained from an adult with an advanced solid tumor such as melanoma, head and neck, liver or kidney cancer.

The genes are TRBV7-9 and TRBJ2-1; D gene ambiguous. CDR1 and CDR2 (germline): SEHNR, FQNEAQ (reference sequence). The length of the CDR3 is 12 residues. V was shortened by 4 bases and J by 0 bases, with 1 base between the two germline ends. CDR3: CASSYSYNEQFF. In DNA form, the CDR3 reads TGTGCCAGCAGCTACTCCTACAATGAGCAGTTCTTC. The whole variable domain, filled in from reference TRBV7-9 and TRBJ2-1, reads DTGVSQNPRHKITKRGQNVTFRCDPISEHNRLYWYRQTLGQGPEFLTYFQNEAQLEKSRLLSDRFSAERPKGSFSTLEIQRTEQGDSAMYLCASSYSYNEQFFGPGTRLTVL.

The chain links TRBV5-4 to TRBJ1-2; weak D call: TRBD1 (5 bases). The CDR3 extends over 12 amino acids. V was trimmed by 4 bases and J by 6 bases, leaving 10 bases between them. Per the germline V gene, CDR1 is SGHNT and CDR2 is YYREEE (reference sequence). CDR3 nucleotides: TGTGCCAGCAGCATCGGGACCGATGGCTACACCTTC. Encoded protein: CASSIGTDGYTF.

The V gene is TRBV4-1, the J gene TRBJ2-3; TRBD2 matches at 8 bases. The CDR3 totals 17 residues. V was pared by 4 bases and J by 3 bases, with 12 bases of the junction left unmatched. From germline, CDR1 is MGHRA and CDR2 YSYEKL. CDR3 in DNA: TGCGCCAGCAGCCTCCCAAGTGTCGAGCGGGAGACAGATACGCAGTATTTT. This translates into CASSLPSVERETDTQYF.

The chain recombines TRBV5-6 with TRBJ2-3; 7 bases agree with TRBD2. The CDR3 totals 13 residues. From germline, CDR1 is SGHDT and CDR2 YYEEEE. V was clipped by 4 bases and J by 7 bases; unmatched bases: 6. DNA for the CDR3: TGTGCCAGCAGCCCCAGGGAGGGTTATACGCAGTATTTT. Encoded protein: CASSPREGYTQYF.

The rearrangement links TRBV7-7 to TRBJ2-3; D is undetermined. Germline loops: CDR1 SSHAT, CDR2 FNYEAQ (reference sequence). With 5 bases removed from V and 3 bases from J, the gap between germline ends came to 18 bases. The CDR3 runs to 16 residues. The CDR3 DNA sequence: TGTGCCAGCAGCCATACAGTGGGGTTAGGTACAGATACGCAGTATTTT. It translates to CASSHTVGLGTDTQYF.

The chain joins TRBV7-6 to TRBJ2-1; D is uncertain. The V gene lost 5 bases and the J gene lost 5 bases, with 4 bases spanning the gap. This CDR3 is 11 amino acids long. Germline-derived CDR1 and CDR2 are SGHVS and FNYEAQ. The CDR3 DNA follows: TGTGCCAGCAGCCAAAACAATGAGCAGTTCTTC. Encoded protein: CASSQNNEQFF.

This rearrangement joins TRBV19 to TRBJ1-1, with a tentative D call TRBD1 (5 bases). Trimming cost V 1 base and J 2 bases, with 11 bases left between them. The germline gives CDR1 LNHDA, CDR2 SQIVND (reference sequence). This CDR3 spans 15 amino acids. The CDR3 DNA is TGTGCCAGTAGTATAGTAGGGGACGCTAACACTGAAGCTTTCTTT. Its translation: CASSIVGDANTEAFF.

The V and J genes are TRBV7-2 and TRBJ1-1, with D possibly being TRBD1 (6 bases). V lost 5 bases, J lost 1 base, and 11 bases lay in between. The CDR3 spans 14 residues. Germline V CDR1 and CDR2: SGHTA, FQGNSA. CDR3 coding DNA: TGTGCCAGCAGCCAGGACAGAGCGAACACTGAAGCTTTCTTT. Its translation is CASSQDRANTEAFF.

This chain connects TRBV7-9 to TRBJ2-7; D could derive from TRBD1 or TRBD2 (5 bases each). V lost 7 bases, J lost 2 bases, and 18 bases lay in between. The CDR3 is 15 amino acids. Germline V lookup: CDR1 SEHNR, CDR2 FQNEAQ (reference sequence). The CDR3 coding sequence is TGTGCCAGCACTAATCAGGGTTGGGAGACCTACGAGCAGTACTTC. Translation gives CASTNQGWETYEQYF.

V usage is TRBV11-3 and J usage is TRBJ1-1; the match to TRBD1 covers 7 bases. CDR1 and CDR2 from the germline V gene are SGHNT and YENEEA. Trimming took 3 bases from V and 5 from J; bases not matched to a gene: 3. The CDR3 contains 13 residues. The CDR3 is CASSLTGKTEAFF. For the CDR3, the DNA is TGTGCCAGCAGCTTGACAGGGAAGACTGAAGCTTTCTTT.

The chain carries TRBV4-1 and TRBJ1-3; 9 bases line up with TRBD1. V lost 4 bases to trimming and J lost 3 bases; unmatched junction nucleotides: 4. CDR3 length: 15 residues. Germline assignment: CDR1 MGHRA and CDR2 YSYEKL. The CDR3 DNA follows: TGCGCCAGCAGCCTCCCGACAGGGGGTGGAAACACCATATATTTT. Its translation: CASSLPTGGGNTIYF.

The chain has TRBV19 and TRBJ1-5, with 8 bases lining up with TRBD1. CDR1 LNHDA and CDR2 SQIVND come from the germline V gene (reference sequence). The CDR3 runs 14 residues. V lost 5 bases and J lost 4; bases outside the gene matches: 4. This CDR3 reads CASSPGTGNQPQHF. DNA for the CDR3: TGTGCCAGTAGTCCCGGGACAGGTAATCAGCCCCAGCATTTT.

V usage is TRBV10-3 and J usage is TRBJ2-7, with TRBD1 matching 9 bases. Germline V gene data show CDR1 as ENHRY and CDR2 as SYGVKD. CDR3 length equals 16 residues. V trimming: 2 bases; J trimming: 6 bases; junction bases outside the gene matches: 11. The CDR3: CAISEPGVDRGGEQYF. Here the CDR3 DNA reads TGTGCCATCAGTGAGCCCGGAGTGGACAGGGGAGGCGAGCAGTACTTC.

This clone was counted a single time. The gene calls are TRBV7-9 and TRBJ1-4, with TRBD1 identical over 8 bases. Germline V gives CDR1 SEHNR, CDR2 FQNEAQ (reference sequence). The CDR3 totals 14 residues. Trimming took 5 bases from V and 6 from J; bases not matched to a gene: 5. The CDR3 protein is CASSGQGEDEKLFF. CDR3 nucleotide sequence: TGTGCCAGCAGCGGACAGGGTGAGGATGAAAAACTGTTTTTT. Full variable domain (missing parts from reference TRBV7-9 and TRBJ1-4): DTGVSQNPRHKITKRGQNVTFRCDPISEHNRLYWYRQTLGQGPEFLTYFQNEAQLEKSRLLSDRFSAERPKGSFSTLEIQRTEQGDSAMYLCASSGQGEDEKLFFGSGTQLSVL.

This chain uses TRBV27 with TRBJ2-7; a weak D match, TRBD2 (5 bases). CDR3 size: 14 residues. The V gene's germline CDR1 is MNHEY and CDR2 SMNVEV (reference sequence). The ends were cut back, 6 bases at V and 1 base at J, with 13 bases in the middle. CDR3 amino acids: CASSKGSLSYEQYF. As DNA, the CDR3 is TGTGCCAGCAGCAAAGGGAGTTTATCCTACGAGCAGTACTTC.

The chain joins TRBV7-7 to TRBJ2-1; 7 bases are shared with TRBD2. Germline CDR1 SSHAT, CDR2 FNYEAQ (reference sequence). There are 17 residues in the CDR3. V gave up 5 bases and J gave up 6 bases; unmatched junction bases: 16. This CDR3 reads CASSPSHAGTGGNEQFF. The DNA of the CDR3 is TGTGCCAGCAGCCCTTCACACGCCGGGACGGGGGGCAATGAGCAGTTCTTC.

V and J are TRBV6-5 and TRBJ1-1; D is perhaps TRBD1 (5 bases). V was cut by 3 bases and J by 8 bases, with 19 bases left in between. This CDR3 is 15 amino acids long. Germline V gene sequence: CDR1 MNHEY, CDR2 SVGAGI. In DNA, the CDR3 is TGTGCCAGCAGTTATAGTTCGTCTCGAGGGGCGGAAGCTTTCTTT. Translating gives CASSYSSSRGAEAFF.

V and J are TRBV4-1 and TRBJ2-5; D perhaps matches TRBD2 (6 bases). The CDR3 is 17 amino acids. V was shortened by 1 base and J by 2 bases, with 17 bases between the two germline ends. Germline V gene sequence: CDR1 MGHRA, CDR2 YSYEKL. The CDR3 sequence: CASSQGLEGPWQETQYF. In nucleotides, the CDR3 is TGCGCCAGCAGCCAAGGTTTGGAGGGACCATGGCAAGAGACCCAGTACTTC.

This rearrangement joins TRBV10-3 to TRBJ1-3, with 8 nucleotides matching TRBD1. Unmatched junction bases numbered 6, after V lost 10 bases and J lost 4 bases. This CDR3 spans 13 amino acids. In germline, CDR1 is ENHRY, CDR2 SYGVKD. The DNA for the CDR3 is TGTGCCACCCTAGGGACAGGCGGAAACACCATATATTTT. Its protein is CATLGTGGNTIYF.

The chain joins TRBV19 to TRBJ2-1; 7 nucleotides align to TRBD2. V was clipped by 1 base and J by 5 bases; unmatched bases: 2. This CDR3 is built from 14 residues. Germline values: CDR1 LNHDA, CDR2 SQIVND (reference sequence). The CDR3 protein is CASSIGLANNEQFF. The CDR3 nucleotides read TGTGCCAGTAGTATAGGACTAGCAAACAATGAGCAGTTCTTC. The variable domain in full, completed from reference TRBV19 and TRBJ2-1, reads DGGITQSPKYLFRKEGQNVTLSCEQNLNHDAMYWYRQDPGQGLRLIYYSQIVNDFQKGDIAEGYSVSREKKESFPLTVTSAQKNPTAFYLCASSIGLANNEQFFGPGTRLTVL.

The V call is TRBV9, the J call TRBJ2-2, with D uncertain. Germline values: CDR1 SGDLS, CDR2 YYNGEE. CDR3 length: 16 amino acids. The ends were cut back, 0 bases at V and 4 bases at J, with 13 bases in the middle. The CDR3 bases are TGTGCCAGCAGCGTAGTTATCGGCGCGAGCACCGGGGAGCTGTTTTTT. Its protein is CASSVVIGASTGELFF.